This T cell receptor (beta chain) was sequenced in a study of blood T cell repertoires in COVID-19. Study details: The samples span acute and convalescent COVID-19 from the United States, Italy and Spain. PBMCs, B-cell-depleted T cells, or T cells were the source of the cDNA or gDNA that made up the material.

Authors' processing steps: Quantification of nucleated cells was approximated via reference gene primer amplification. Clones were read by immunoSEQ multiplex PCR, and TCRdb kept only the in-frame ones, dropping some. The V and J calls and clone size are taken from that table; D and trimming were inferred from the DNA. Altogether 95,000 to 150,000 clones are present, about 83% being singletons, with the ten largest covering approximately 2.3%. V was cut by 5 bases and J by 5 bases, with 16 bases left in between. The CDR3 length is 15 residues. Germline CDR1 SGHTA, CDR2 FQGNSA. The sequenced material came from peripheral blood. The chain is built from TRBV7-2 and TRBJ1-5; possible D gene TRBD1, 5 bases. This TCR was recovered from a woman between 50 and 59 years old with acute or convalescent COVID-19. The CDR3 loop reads CASSISRTSYQPQHF. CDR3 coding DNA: TGTGCCAGCAGCATCTCACGGACATCGTATCAGCCCCAGCATTTT.